Each of the 4 T cell receptor beta chains below was sequenced from the same sample in a study of blood T cell repertoires in COVID-19. Sequencing used immunoSEQ multiplex PCR; TCRdb keeps in-frame clones, though not all of them. The data hold approximately 400,000 clones, with roughly four fifths observed a single time. Sequencing was performed on peripheral blood. These receptors were collected from a human donor with acute or convalescent COVID-19. The donor label of this sample is uncertain.

The chain has TRBV6-5 and TRBJ2-3; 8 bases are a match to TRBD1. The germline V gene has CDR1 MNHEY and CDR2 SVGAGI. The V and J ends lost 8 bases and 1 base, in that order; junction bases with no gene match: 5. The CDR3 extends over 14 amino acids. CDR3 sequence (DNA): TGTGCCAGCCAGATGACAGGGGGCACAGATACGCAGTATTTT. It yields the protein CASQMTGGTDTQYF.

This chain joins TRBV7-2 and TRBJ1-6, with 7 bases fitting TRBD1. Germline CDR1 SGHTA, CDR2 FQGNSA. The CDR3 is 16 residues long. V trimming: 5 bases; J trimming: 5 bases; junction bases outside the gene matches: 9. The CDR3 protein is CASSATWGQNNSPLHF. In DNA, the CDR3 is TGTGCCAGCAGCGCCACATGGGGACAGAATAATTCACCCCTCCACTTT.

The V and J genes are TRBV7-8 and TRBJ2-1; 11 bases match TRBD2. Trimming cost V 0 bases and J 2 bases; bases outside gene matches: 9. This CDR3 spans 19 amino acids. The V gene's germline CDR1 is SGHVS and CDR2 FQNEAQ. DNA for the CDR3: TGTGCCAGCAGCTTAGCGCTGTTAATAGCGGGAGGGGCCTACAATGAGCAGTTCTTC. Translating it yields CASSLALLIAGGAYNEQFF.

V and J are TRBV5-6 and TRBJ1-4, with D possibly TRBD1 on 5 matching bases. The CDR3 extends over 16 amino acids. V lost 4 bases, J lost 7 bases, and 20 bases lay in between. Germline V lookup: CDR1 SGHDT, CDR2 YYEEEE. The CDR3 here is CASSHRTPTDGEKLFF. The CDR3 DNA sequence: TGTGCCAGCAGCCACCGGACACCAACTGACGGTGAAAAACTGTTTTTT.